This T cell receptor beta chain was retrieved from a study of high-grade serous ovarian cancer treatment subgroups. Overall study: Mean per sample: around 14,000 reads, around 7,100 unique TCR beta rearrangements.

The tumor samples were collected prior to definitive surgery or chemotherapy. The study, taken as a whole, reports: Repertoire similarity ranged roughly 0.11 to 0.85 between tumors of one patient. Without spatial data, bulk sequencing limits insight into HGSC tumor diversity.

Remarks on this clone: Its specificity is not known.

Sequencing was performed with immunoSEQ multiplex PCR; in TCRdb, only in-frame clones are kept and a portion is missing. The table has about 6,200 clones, around 72% seen once. The CDR3 covers 15 residues. The germline V and J ends were trimmed by 6 bases and 2 bases, with 14 bases remaining between them. Germline lookup yields CDR1 MDHEN and CDR2 SYDVKM. This TCR derives from a human donor with high-grade serous ovarian cancer. J is TRBJ2-1 and V is TRBV28, with a tentative D call TRBD2 (6 bases). The sample consisted of tumor tissue. The CDR3 loop reads CASSPPGRPYNEQFF. CDR3 DNA sequence: TGTGCCAGCAGCCCCCCGGGGAGGCCCTACAATGAGCAGTTCTTC.